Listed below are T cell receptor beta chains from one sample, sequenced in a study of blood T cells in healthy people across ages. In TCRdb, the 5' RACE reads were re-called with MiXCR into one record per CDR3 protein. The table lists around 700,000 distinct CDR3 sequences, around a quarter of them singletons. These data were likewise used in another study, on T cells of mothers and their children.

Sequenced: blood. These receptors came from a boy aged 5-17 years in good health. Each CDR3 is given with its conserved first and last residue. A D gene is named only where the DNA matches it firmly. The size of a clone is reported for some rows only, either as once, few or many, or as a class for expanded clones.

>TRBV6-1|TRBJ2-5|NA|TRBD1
TGTGCCAGCAGTGAAGCCATCGGACAGGGGCACCAAGAGACCCAGTACTTC
CASSEAIGQGHQETQYF
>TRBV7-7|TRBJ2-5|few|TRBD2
TGTGCTAGCAGCTTTCTAGCGGGGATGCAAGAGACCCAGTACTTC
CASSFLAGMQETQYF
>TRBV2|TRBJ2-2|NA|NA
TGTGCCAGGATGTCCTCGGGGCTTGGCACCGGGGAGCTGTTTTTT
CARMSSGLGTGELFF
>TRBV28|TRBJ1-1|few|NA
TGTGCCAGCAGTCCTTCTGGGCTTAACACTGAAGCTTTCTTT
CASSPSGLNTEAFF
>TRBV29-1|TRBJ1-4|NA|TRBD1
TGCAGCGTTGCGGCAGGGGGCCTTAATGAAAAACTGTTTTTT
CSVAAGGLNEKLFF
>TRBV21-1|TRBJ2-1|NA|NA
TGTGCCAGCAGCAAAGTGTCTAGCGGAGCCAATGAGCAGTTCTTC
CASSKVSSGANEQFF
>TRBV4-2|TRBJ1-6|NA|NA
TGTGCCAGCAGCCAATCATTAAGGGCAGGTTCACCCCTCCACTTT
CASSQSLRAGSPLHF
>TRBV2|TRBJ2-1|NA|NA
TGTGCCAGCAGTGAAATTCAGGGAATGGTTTACAATGAGCAGTTCTTC
CASSEIQGMVYNEQFF
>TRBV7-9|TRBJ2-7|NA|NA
TGTGCCAGCAGCCGCATCGTGGGGCCGGGCTCCTACGAGCAGTACTTC
CASSRIVGPGSYEQYF
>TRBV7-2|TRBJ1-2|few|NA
TGTGCCAGCAGCTCCCTCCAAGGAGAGTATGGCTACACCTTC
CASSSLQGEYGYTF
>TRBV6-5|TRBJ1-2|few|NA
TGTGCCAGCAGTTACAGGGGAATTGGCTATGGCTACACCTTC
CASSYRGIGYGYTF
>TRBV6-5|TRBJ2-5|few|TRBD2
TGTGCCAGCAGAATACTAGCGGGGGGACAGACCCAGTACTTC
CASRILAGGQTQYF
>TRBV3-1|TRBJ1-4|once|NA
TGTGCCAGCAGCCATCGATTGACATTTAATGAAAAACTGTTTTTT
CASSHRLTFNEKLFF
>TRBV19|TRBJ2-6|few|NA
TGTGCCAGTAGTACCAAGAGCTCTGGGGCCAACGTCCTGACTTTC
CASSTKSSGANVLTF
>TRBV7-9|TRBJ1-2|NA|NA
TGTGCCAGCAGCTTATCACTCGGCAGCTTTTCCTATGGCTACACCTTC
CASSLSLGSFSYGYTF
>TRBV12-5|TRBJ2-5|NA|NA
TGTGCTAGTGGTTTCACGCTCCAAGAGACCCAGTACTTC
CASGFTLQETQYF
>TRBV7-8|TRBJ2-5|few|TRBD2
TGTGCCAGCATTCAGGCGGGGGGGCTTCTGGAGACCCAGTACTTC
CASIQAGGLLETQYF
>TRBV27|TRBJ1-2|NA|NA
TGTGCCAGCAGTCCACTTATGGGGGCTGGCTACACCTTC
CASSPLMGAGYTF
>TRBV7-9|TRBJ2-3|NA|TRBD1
TGTGCCAGCAGCTTAACGCATAAGGGACAGGGGGAAGATACGCAGTATTTT
CASSLTHKGQGEDTQYF
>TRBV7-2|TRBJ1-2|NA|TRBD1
TGTGCCAGCAGCTTAGCGCCGGGACAGGGGGGTGGCTACACCTTC
CASSLAPGQGGGYTF
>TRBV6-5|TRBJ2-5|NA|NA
TGTGCCAGCAGGCCGGGACTTGACCAAGAGACCCAGTACTTC
CASRPGLDQETQYF
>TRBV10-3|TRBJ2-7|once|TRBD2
TGTGCCACGGCTCGGGGCGGGAGGGATGCCTACGAGCAGTACTTC
CATARGGRDAYEQYF
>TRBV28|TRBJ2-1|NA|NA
TGTGCCAGCAGTTTTCGGACATCCGACTACAATGAGCAGTTCTTC
CASSFRTSDYNEQFF
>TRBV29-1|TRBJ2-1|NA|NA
TGCAGCGTGGCGGGGAGGCACTACAATGAGCAGTTCTTC
CSVAGRHYNEQFF
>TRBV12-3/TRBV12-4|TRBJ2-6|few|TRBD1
TGTGCCAGCAGTTTTCGCTCCGGACAGGGGGCGCAAGGGGCCAACGTCCTGACTTTC
CASSFRSGQGAQGANVLTF
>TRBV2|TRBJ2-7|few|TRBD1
TGTGCCAGCCAGGGACAGTACGAGCAGTACTTC
CASQGQYEQYF
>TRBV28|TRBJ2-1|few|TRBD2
TGTGCCAGCAGTTTCTCCCTAGCGGGAGTAAACAATGAGCAGTTCTTC
CASSFSLAGVNNEQFF
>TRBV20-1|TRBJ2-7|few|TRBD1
TGCAGTGCTAGAAAACTCGAACGGGACAGGGACTACGAGCAGTACTTC
CSARKLERDRDYEQYF
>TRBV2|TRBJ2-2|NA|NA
TGTGCCAGCAGGATACAGGGACAAGCCGGGGAGCTGTTTTTT
CASRIQGQAGELFF
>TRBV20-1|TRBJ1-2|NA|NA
TGCAGTGCAACACCCCGGACAGACTATGGCTACACCTTC
CSATPRTDYGYTF
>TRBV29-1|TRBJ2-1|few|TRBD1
TGCAGCGCCTGGGACAGGGGGCTAGGGGGTGAGCAGTTCTTC
CSAWDRGLGGEQFF
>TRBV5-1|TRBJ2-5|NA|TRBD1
TGCGCCAGCAGCGCTGATACAGGGGGACAAGAGACCCAGTACTTC
CASSADTGGQETQYF
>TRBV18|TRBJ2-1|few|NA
TGTGCCAGCTCACCCGTTGTCTTTGAGCAGTTCTTC
CASSPVVFEQFF